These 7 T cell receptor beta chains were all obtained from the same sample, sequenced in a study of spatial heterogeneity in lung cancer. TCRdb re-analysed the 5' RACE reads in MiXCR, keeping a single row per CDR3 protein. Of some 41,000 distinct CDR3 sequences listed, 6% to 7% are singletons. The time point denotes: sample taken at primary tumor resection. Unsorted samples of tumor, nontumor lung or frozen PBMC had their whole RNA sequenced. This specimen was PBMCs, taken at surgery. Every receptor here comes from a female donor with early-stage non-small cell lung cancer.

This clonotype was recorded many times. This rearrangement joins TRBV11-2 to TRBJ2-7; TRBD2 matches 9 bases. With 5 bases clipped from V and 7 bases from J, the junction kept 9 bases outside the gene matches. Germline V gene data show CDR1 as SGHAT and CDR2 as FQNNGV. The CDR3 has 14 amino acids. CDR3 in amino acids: CASSPVGGGEEQYF. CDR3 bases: TGTGCCAGCAGCCCCGTGGGCGGGGGGGAGGAGCAGTACTTC.

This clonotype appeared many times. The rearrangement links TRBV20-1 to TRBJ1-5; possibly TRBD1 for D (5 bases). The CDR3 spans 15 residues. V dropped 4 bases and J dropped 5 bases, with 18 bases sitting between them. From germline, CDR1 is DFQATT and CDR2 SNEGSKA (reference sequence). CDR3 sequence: CSAKVFAGAYQPQHF. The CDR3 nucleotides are TGCAGTGCTAAGGTATTCGCCGGGGCCTATCAGCCCCAGCATTTT.

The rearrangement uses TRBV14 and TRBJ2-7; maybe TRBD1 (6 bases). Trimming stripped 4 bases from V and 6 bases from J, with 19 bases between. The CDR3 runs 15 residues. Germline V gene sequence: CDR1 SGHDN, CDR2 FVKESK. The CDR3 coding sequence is TGTGCCAGCAGCCGAACATACAGGGTAACAGGCGAGCAGTACTTC. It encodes CASSRTYRVTGEQYF. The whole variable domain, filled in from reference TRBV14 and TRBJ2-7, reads EAGVTQFPSHSVIEKGQTVTLRCDPISGHDNLYWYRRVMGKEIKFLLHFVKESKQDESGMPNNRFLAERTGGTYSTLKVQPAELEDSGVYFCASSRTYRVTGEQYFGPGTRLTVT.

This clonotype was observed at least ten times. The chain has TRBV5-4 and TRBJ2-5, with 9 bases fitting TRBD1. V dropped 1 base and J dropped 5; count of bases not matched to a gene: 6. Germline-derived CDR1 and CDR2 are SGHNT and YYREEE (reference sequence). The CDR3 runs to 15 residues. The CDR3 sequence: CASSLTGTGLETQYF. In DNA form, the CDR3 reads TGTGCCAGCAGCTTGACCGGGACAGGGTTGGAGACCCAGTACTTC.

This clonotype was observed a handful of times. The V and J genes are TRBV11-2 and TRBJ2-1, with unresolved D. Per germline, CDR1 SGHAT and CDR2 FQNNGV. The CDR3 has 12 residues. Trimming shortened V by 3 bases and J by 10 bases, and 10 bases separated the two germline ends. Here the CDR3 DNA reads TGTGCCAGCAGCTTGGTTGGCCCCGAGCAGTTCTTC. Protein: CASSLVGPEQFF. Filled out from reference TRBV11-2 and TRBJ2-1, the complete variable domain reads EAGVAQSPRYKIIEKRQSVAFWCNPISGHATLYWYQQILGQGPKLLIQFQNNGVVDDSQLPKDRFSAERLKGVDSTLKIQPAKLEDSAVYLCASSLVGPEQFFGPGTRLTVL.

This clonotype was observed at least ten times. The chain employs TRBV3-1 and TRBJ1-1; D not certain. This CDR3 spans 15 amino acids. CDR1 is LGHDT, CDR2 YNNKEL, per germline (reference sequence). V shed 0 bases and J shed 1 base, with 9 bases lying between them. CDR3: CASSQDRNTNTEAFF. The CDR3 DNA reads TGTGCCAGCAGCCAAGATCGCAACACGAACACTGAAGCTTTCTTT.

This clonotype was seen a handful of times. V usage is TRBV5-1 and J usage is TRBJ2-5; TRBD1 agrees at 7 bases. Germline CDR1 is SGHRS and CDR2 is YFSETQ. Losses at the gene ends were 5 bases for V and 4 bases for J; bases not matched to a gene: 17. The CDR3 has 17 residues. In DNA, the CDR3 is TGCGCCAGCAGTACAGGGGCCCATCCAGAAGCCGGAGAGACCCAGTACTTC. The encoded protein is CASSTGAHPEAGETQYF.